This T cell receptor (beta chain) comes out of a study of cytomegalovirus exposure and HLA in healthy donors. CDR1 SGHDT and CDR2 YYEEEE come from the germline V gene. CDR3 size: 14 residues. Trimming took 0 bases from V and 2 from J, leaving 8 bases between them. 60 Vbeta and 13 Jbeta primers were used in PCR. TCRdb's copy holds only in-frame clones and misses some; the assay was immunoSEQ multiplex PCR. The sample records about 160,000 clones, roughly 80% being singletons. The rearrangement uses TRBV5-6 and TRBJ1-2; D not certain. The TCR comes from a man aged 25 to 40 in good health and CMV-seropositive. The sequencing input was PBMCs. CDR3 loop: CASSLVSQNYGYTF. In DNA form, the CDR3 reads TGTGCCAGCAGCTTGGTGTCTCAGAACTATGGCTACACCTTC.